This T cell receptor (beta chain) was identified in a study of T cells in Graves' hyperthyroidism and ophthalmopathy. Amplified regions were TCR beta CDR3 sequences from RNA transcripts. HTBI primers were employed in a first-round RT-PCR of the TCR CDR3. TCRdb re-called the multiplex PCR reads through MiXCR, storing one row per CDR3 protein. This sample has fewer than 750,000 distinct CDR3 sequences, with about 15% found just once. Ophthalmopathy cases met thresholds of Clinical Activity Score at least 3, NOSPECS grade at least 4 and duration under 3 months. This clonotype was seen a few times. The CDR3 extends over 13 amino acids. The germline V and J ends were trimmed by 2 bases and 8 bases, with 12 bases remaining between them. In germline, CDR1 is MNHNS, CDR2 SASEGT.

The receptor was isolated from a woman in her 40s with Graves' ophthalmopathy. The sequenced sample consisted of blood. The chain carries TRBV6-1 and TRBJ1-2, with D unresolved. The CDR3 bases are TGTGCCAGCAGTGAAAAGGCGATGGGAGGCTACACCTTC. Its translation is CASSEKAMGGYTF.